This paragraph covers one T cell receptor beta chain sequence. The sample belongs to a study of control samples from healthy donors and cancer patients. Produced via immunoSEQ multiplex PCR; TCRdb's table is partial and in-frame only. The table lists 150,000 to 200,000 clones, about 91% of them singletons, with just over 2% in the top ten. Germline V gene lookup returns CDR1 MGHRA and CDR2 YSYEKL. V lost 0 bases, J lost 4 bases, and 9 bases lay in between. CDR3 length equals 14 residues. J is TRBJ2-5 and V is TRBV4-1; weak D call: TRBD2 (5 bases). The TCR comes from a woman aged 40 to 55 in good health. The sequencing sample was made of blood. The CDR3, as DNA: TGCGCCAGCAGCCAAGACTCGGGGTCAGAGACCCAGTACTTC. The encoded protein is CASSQDSGSETQYF.